The 32 T cell receptor beta chains reported below all come from one sample, sequenced in a study of blood T cell repertoires in COVID-19. The assay was immunoSEQ multiplex PCR, and TCRdb's table has in-frame clones only and misses some. This table has about 88,000 clones, about 92% appearing once. Sequencing was done on a sample of peripheral blood. All receptors derive from a man aged 18 to 29 with COVID-19, enrolled during active disease.

V gene TRBV28 combines with J gene TRBJ2-5, with D maybe TRBD2 (5 bases). CDR3 length equals 15 residues. The V gene lost 2 bases and the J gene lost 1 base, with 11 bases spanning the gap. Germline loops: CDR1 MDHEN, CDR2 SYDVKM. The DNA of the CDR3 is TGTGCCAGCAGTTTAGGGCGGGCGCTCCAAGAGACCCAGTACTTC. It is translated as CASSLGRALQETQYF.

V gene TRBV3-1 (or the pseudogene TRBV3-2) combines with J gene TRBJ2-2; D gene ambiguous. Germline CDR1 is LGHDT and CDR2 is YNNKEL (reference sequence). This CDR3 region has 17 residues. Between the trimmed V and J ends, which lost 1 base and 2 bases, there was a span of 14 bases. The DNA of the CDR3 is TGTGCCAGCAGCCAAGTTGAACACCACGAAAACACCGGGGAGCTGTTTTTT. Translating it yields CASSQVEHHENTGELFF.

The chain recombines TRBV12-3 or TRBV12-4 with TRBJ2-2; D is unclear. The V gene lost 4 bases and the J gene lost 6 bases, with 9 bases spanning the gap. The CDR3 consists of 13 residues. The CDR3 region has the DNA TGTGCCAGCAGTTCGAACCTAGCCGGGGAGCTGTTTTTT. Amino acid sequence: CASSSNLAGELFF.

The chain is built from TRBV18 and TRBJ1-5; 7 nucleotides match TRBD1. Germline-derived CDR1 and CDR2 are KGHSH and LQKENI. Germline trimming cut 6 bases from V and 7 bases from J; bases unmatched to any gene: 9. This CDR3 is built from 14 residues. CDR3 region: CASSPETGKQPQHF. CDR3 nucleotide sequence: TGTGCCAGCTCCCCAGAGACAGGGAAACAGCCCCAGCATTTT.

The chain recombines TRBV4-2 with TRBJ2-7, with 7 bases aligning to TRBD2. Germline V gene lookup returns CDR1 LGHNA and CDR2 YNFKEQ. CDR3 length equals 17 residues. The trim removed 0 bases at V and 1 base at J, leaving 9 bases unmatched. CDR3 coding DNA: TGTGCCAGCAGCCAAGAAATAGCGGGCGGGTTATCCTACGAGCAGTACTTC. This codes for CASSQEIAGGLSYEQYF.

The J gene is TRBJ2-4, the V gene TRBV4-2; D perhaps matches TRBD1 (6 bases). The CDR3 contains 16 residues. With 4 bases removed from V and 7 bases from J, the gap between germline ends came to 20 bases. The germline V gene encodes CDR1 LGHNA and CDR2 YNFKEQ. The CDR3 sequence is CASSLYAAIRGNIQYF. CDR3 DNA sequence: TGTGCCAGCAGCCTCTACGCAGCGATAAGGGGGAACATTCAGTACTTC.

V gene TRBV19 combines with J gene TRBJ2-1, with 14 bases that match TRBD2. CDR3 length: 14 residues. From germline, CDR1 is LNHDA and CDR2 SQIVND (reference sequence). The junction had 1 base not matched to a gene; V was cut back by 5 bases and J by 7 bases. The CDR3 spells CASSRLAGGNEQFF. DNA of the CDR3: TGTGCCAGTAGTCGACTAGCGGGGGGGAATGAGCAGTTCTTC.

In its sample, this clone was seen once. This chain links TRBV14 with TRBJ2-5, with D hard to call. The germline V and J ends were trimmed by 5 bases and 4 bases, with 14 bases remaining between them. Germline lookup yields CDR1 SGHDN and CDR2 FVKESK. The CDR3 has 14 amino acids. The CDR3, as DNA: TGTGCCAGCAGCTCAAGCGCCACTATAGAGACCCAGTACTTC. Amino acid sequence: CASSSSATIETQYF.

The chain employs TRBV7-9 and TRBJ1-5; D perhaps matches TRBD1 (6 bases). This CDR3 is 13 amino acids long. The V and J ends lost 4 bases and 9 bases respectively, with 13 bases between them. CDR1 and CDR2 from the germline V gene are SEHNR and FQNEAQ (reference sequence). The CDR3 nucleotides read TGTGCCAGCAGCTCAGGGGATTGGCTGCCCCAGCATTTT. This sequence encodes CASSSGDWLPQHF.

The rearrangement joins TRBV5-1 to TRBJ2-7; D perhaps matches TRBD1 (5 bases). Germline V gene lookup returns CDR1 SGHRS and CDR2 YFSETQ. The CDR3 has 16 residues. With 0 bases removed from V and 5 bases from J, the gap between germline ends came to 18 bases. The CDR3 sequence: CASSLEPPKGSDEQYF. The CDR3 DNA reads TGCGCCAGCAGCTTGGAACCCCCCAAGGGGTCCGACGAGCAGTACTTC.

In its sample, this clone was seen a few times. The chain is built from TRBV7-2 and TRBJ2-4, with D possibly TRBD1 on 5 matching bases. Germline assignment: CDR1 SGHTA and CDR2 FQGNSA. With 2 bases removed from V and 7 bases from J, the gap between germline ends came to 15 bases. The CDR3 runs 15 residues. The CDR3 loop reads CASSLIDSVLNIQYF. The CDR3 DNA reads as TGTGCCAGCAGCTTAATAGACAGCGTATTGAACATTCAGTACTTC.

The CDR3 bases are TGCGCCAGCAGCCAAGAGTACAGTAATTCACCCCTCCACTTT. Its protein is CASSQEYSNSPLHF. This rearrangement joins TRBV4-3 to TRBJ1-6; D remains ambiguous. The germline V gene has CDR1 LGHNA and CDR2 YSLEER. The V gene lost 0 bases and the J gene lost 6 bases, with 6 bases spanning the gap. The CDR3 has 14 residues.

This sequence joins TRBV4-3 and TRBJ2-1; TRBD2 agrees at 7 bases. The CDR3 runs 17 residues. Trimming took 0 bases from V and 0 from J; bases not matched to a gene: 5. The germline V gene has CDR1 LGHNA and CDR2 YSLEER. Here the CDR3 reads CASSQDGGGSSYNEQFF. The CDR3 nucleotides are TGCGCCAGCAGCCAAGATGGCGGCGGGAGCTCCTACAATGAGCAGTTCTTC.

The CDR3 here is CASSGSYGLDEQYF. The CDR3 DNA is TGTGCCAGCTCAGGCTCTTATGGCCTCGACGAGCAGTACTTC. The V call is TRBV18, the J call TRBJ2-7; D unresolved. The CDR3 loop spans 14 amino acids. V lost 5 bases, J lost 5 bases, and 16 bases lay in between. The germline V gene has CDR1 KGHSH and CDR2 LQKENI. Filled out from reference TRBV18 and TRBJ2-7, the complete variable domain reads NAGVMQNPRHLVRRRGQEARLRCSPMKGHSHVYWYRQLPEEGLKFMVYLQKENIIDESGMPKERFSAEFPKEGPSILRIQQVVRGDSAAYFCASSGSYGLDEQYFGPGTRLTVT.

V is TRBV4-1 and J is TRBJ1-3, with a weak D call TRBD1 (5 bases). Germline V gene data show CDR1 as MGHRA and CDR2 as YSYEKL. Trimming took 1 base from V and 0 from J, leaving 25 bases between them. This CDR3 region has 21 residues. CDR3 in DNA: TGCGCCAGCAGCCAAGTTATAGCGGCACAAAACCCAGGGAGCTCTGGAAACACCATATATTTT. Translation gives CASSQVIAAQNPGSSGNTIYF.

V usage is TRBV11-2 and J usage is TRBJ1-2, with TRBD1 matching 8 bases. Per the germline V gene, CDR1 is SGHAT and CDR2 is FQNNGV. J was trimmed by 2 bases and V by 5 bases; bases with no gene match: 7. The CDR3 contains 15 residues. This chain's CDR3 is CASSTLTGANYGYTF. The CDR3 bases are TGTGCCAGCAGCACTCTGACAGGGGCGAACTATGGCTACACCTTC.

V usage is TRBV9 and J usage is TRBJ1-1, with D perhaps matching TRBD1 (5 bases). From germline, CDR1 is SGDLS and CDR2 YYNGEE. There are 13 residues in the CDR3. Between the trimmed V and J ends, which lost 1 base and 1 base, there was a span of 5 bases. The CDR3 here is CASSVQGNTEAFF. The CDR3 DNA reads as TGTGCCAGCAGCGTACAGGGGAACACTGAAGCTTTCTTT.

The V and J genes are TRBV19 and TRBJ1-1, with D tentatively TRBD1 (6 bases). V was shortened by 2 bases and J by 3 bases, with 7 bases between the two germline ends. This CDR3 is built from 13 residues. Germline assignment: CDR1 LNHDA and CDR2 SQIVND (reference sequence). The CDR3 sequence is CASSIQGYTEAFF. CDR3 DNA: TGTGCCAGTAGTATACAGGGGTACACTGAAGCTTTCTTT. The full variable domain, with the rest looked up from reference TRBV19 and TRBJ1-1, is DGGITQSPKYLFRKEGQNVTLSCEQNLNHDAMYWYRQDPGQGLRLIYYSQIVNDFQKGDIAEGYSVSREKKESFPLTVTSAQKNPTAFYLCASSIQGYTEAFFGQGTRLTVV.

The chain is built from TRBV5-1 and TRBJ1-1; 12 bases match TRBD1. Germline CDR1 SGHRS, CDR2 YFSETQ. The V and J ends lost 3 bases and 0 bases, in that order; junction bases with no gene match: 6. This CDR3 spans 17 amino acids. CDR3 DNA sequence: TGCGCCAGCAGCTCACGGGACAGGGGGCCCTTGAACACTGAAGCTTTCTTT. It is translated as CASSSRDRGPLNTEAFF. Using reference TRBV5-1 and TRBJ1-1 for the parts outside the CDR3, the full variable domain is KAGVTQTPRYLIKTRGQQVTLSCSPISGHRSVSWYQQTPGQGLQFLFEYFSETQRNKGNFPGRFSGRQFSNSRSEMNVSTLELGDSALYLCASSSRDRGPLNTEAFFGQGTRLTVV.

The chain couples TRBV6-2 or TRBV6-3 to TRBJ2-1; D gene uncertain. This CDR3 contains 12 residues. The ends were cut back, 4 bases at V and 7 bases at J, with 8 bases in the middle. CDR1 and CDR2 (germline): MNHEY, SVGEGT. The CDR3 loop is CASSSSRNEQFF. The CDR3 DNA sequence: TGTGCCAGCAGTTCGTCTAGAAATGAGCAGTTCTTC.

This clone came up once. The CDR3 coding sequence is TGTGCCAGCTCACCCGATGCGCAGAACACTGAAGCTTTCTTT. This gives the protein CASSPDAQNTEAFF. The chain carries TRBV18 and TRBJ1-1; no clear D gene. The CDR3 consists of 14 residues. V shed 3 bases and J shed 1 base, with 9 bases lying between them. Per germline, CDR1 KGHSH and CDR2 LQKENI.

The chain uses TRBV4-1 and TRBJ1-5; D might be TRBD1 (5 bases). CDR1 is MGHRA, CDR2 YSYEKL, per germline. The CDR3 consists of 13 residues. V lost 3 bases, J lost 9 bases, and 12 bases lay in between. The DNA of the CDR3 is TGCGCCAGCAGCCAGGGGCCTGCCGGGCCCCAGCATTTT. Translated, it gives CASSQGPAGPQHF.

The table lists this clone with a count of one. At one end, the junction sequence differs from germline, possibly due to a read error. The chain has TRBV7-7 and TRBJ1-1, with D uncertain. Germline CDR1 SSHAT, CDR2 FNYEAQ (reference sequence). The length of the CDR3 is 13 residues. Here the CDR3 reads CASSLARGTEAFF. For the CDR3, the DNA is TGTGCTAGCAGCTTAGCGCGCGGAACTGAAGCTTTCTTT.

The rearrangement joins TRBV28 to TRBJ2-3, with 11 bases matching TRBD2. From germline, CDR1 is MDHEN and CDR2 SYDVKM. The V gene end was trimmed by 7 bases and the J gene end by 3 bases; junction bases not matched to a gene: 3. The CDR3 spans 14 residues. The CDR3 bases are TGTGCCAGCATCCGGACTAGCGGGACAGATACGCAGTATTTT. Encoded protein: CASIRTSGTDTQYF.

V usage is TRBV28 and J usage is TRBJ2-4; tentative D call: TRBD1 (6 bases). V was shortened by 3 bases and J by 7 bases, with 19 bases between the two germline ends. Per germline, CDR1 MDHEN and CDR2 SYDVKM. The CDR3 has 16 residues. The CDR3 is CASSFRPEGVGNIQYF. Here the CDR3 DNA reads TGTGCCAGCAGTTTTAGGCCCGAGGGGGTGGGGAACATTCAGTACTTC.

The J gene is TRBJ2-1, the V gene TRBV4-3; 8 positions match TRBD2. Germline assignment: CDR1 LGHNA and CDR2 YSLEER. CDR3 length equals 13 residues. Unmatched junction bases numbered 4, after V lost 0 bases and J lost 12 bases. The CDR3 DNA reads TGCGCCAGCAGCCAAGATGACGGGAGGGGGCAGTTCTTC. Translated, it gives CASSQDDGRGQFF.

V gene TRBV6-2 or TRBV6-3 combines with J gene TRBJ2-2; TRBD2 might be the D (6 bases). Germline values: CDR1 MNHEY, CDR2 SVGEGT. The CDR3 covers 14 residues. Trimming cost V 2 bases and J 6 bases, with 10 bases left between them. CDR3 coding DNA: TGTGCCAGCAGTTACGGGACTTCAGCCGGGGAGCTGTTTTTT. It encodes CASSYGTSAGELFF.

This clone was recorded only once. The DNA of the CDR3 is TGTGCCACCAGTGATTCCCAGGAAGGGACCCAGTACTTC. It is translated as CATSDSQEGTQYF. The V gene is TRBV24-1, the J gene TRBJ2-5; D is ambiguous. V dropped 2 bases and J dropped 7 bases, with 10 bases sitting between them. CDR3 size: 13 residues. Germline V CDR1 and CDR2: KGHDR, SFDVKD.

The chain has TRBV7-2 and TRBJ1-5, with D maybe TRBD1 (6 bases). CDR1 and CDR2 (germline): SGHTA, FQGNSA. The CDR3 is made up of 15 amino acids. V lost 4 bases, J lost 4 bases, and 14 bases lay in between. The CDR3 spells CASSYQTGTNQPQHF. In DNA form, the CDR3 reads TGTGCCAGCAGCTACCAGACAGGAACTAATCAGCCCCAGCATTTT.

The gene calls are TRBV19 and TRBJ1-5; D remains ambiguous. V gave up 7 bases and J gave up 8 bases, with 12 bases separating them. Per germline, CDR1 LNHDA and CDR2 SQIVND (reference sequence). This CDR3 has 12 amino acids. The CDR3 DNA sequence: TGTGCCAGTAAAGGGAGCCCCGAGCCCCAGCATTTT. Its translation: CASKGSPEPQHF.

The chain combines TRBV21-1 with TRBJ1-1. TRBV21-1 has pseudogene status. The CDR3 is 12 residues long. In nucleotides, the CDR3 is TGTGCCAGCAGCTCCCGAGACACTGAAGCTTTCTTT. Translated, it gives CASSSRDTEAFF.

The chain couples TRBV7-9 to TRBJ2-1; D is perhaps TRBD2 (5 bases). V was pared by 3 bases and J by 8 bases, with 8 bases between. The germline CDR1 and CDR2 sequences are SEHNR and FQNEAQ (reference sequence). CDR3 length: 12 amino acids. The CDR3 DNA reads as TGTGCCAGCAGCTTCGGAGGATATGAGCAGTTCTTC. This encodes CASSFGGYEQFF.